Shown below are 18 T cell receptor beta chains from a single sample sequenced in a study of control samples from healthy donors and cancer patients. The data were produced by immunoSEQ multiplex PCR, yet TCRdb's version contains in-frame clones alone and is incomplete. This sample carries more than 85,000 clones, over 75% of them seen once, and the ten largest clones take about 3.9%. The specimen sequenced was PBMCs. The receptor set was obtained from an older woman with lung cancer.

CDR3: CATSLTSGKDEQFF. The DNA of the CDR3 is TGTGCCACCAGTCTTACTAGCGGGAAAGATGAGCAGTTCTTC. The chain uses TRBV24-1 and TRBJ2-1, with 10 positions matching TRBD2. J lost 8 bases, V lost 6 bases, and 6 bases had no gene match. Germline V gene lookup returns CDR1 KGHDR and CDR2 SFDVKD. The CDR3 spans 14 residues.

V and J are TRBV11-2 and TRBJ2-2; perhaps TRBD2 as D (6 bases). The CDR3 extends over 18 amino acids. Germline CDR1 reads SGHAT; CDR2 reads FQNNGV. Deletions cut 3 bases from V and 3 bases from J, with 20 bases between. The CDR3 DNA reads TGTGCCAGCAGCTTGCCCCCATTCGAAGGAGGGGACACCGGGGAGCTGTTTTTT. Translation gives CASSLPPFEGGDTGELFF.

J is TRBJ1-2 and V is TRBV11-2; D remains unclear. V was shortened by 5 bases and J by 7 bases, with 14 bases between the two germline ends. Germline V gene data show CDR1 as SGHAT and CDR2 as FQNNGV. This CDR3 region has 13 residues. CDR3 sequence reads: CASSRGGNSGYTF. For the CDR3, the DNA is TGTGCCAGCAGCCGAGGTGGTAATTCTGGCTACACCTTC. The variable domain in full, completed from reference TRBV11-2 and TRBJ1-2, reads EAGVAQSPRYKIIEKRQSVAFWCNPISGHATLYWYQQILGQGPKLLIQFQNNGVVDDSQLPKDRFSAERLKGVDSTLKIQPAKLEDSAVYLCASSRGGNSGYTFGSGTRLTVV.

The CDR3 region has the DNA TGTGCCACCAGCGGCGGGACAGTGTACCAAGAGACCCAGTACTTC. Its protein is CATSGGTVYQETQYF. The gene calls are TRBV15 and TRBJ2-5; weak D call: TRBD1 (7 bases). The V end was cut by 5 bases, the J end by 0 bases, with 13 bases between. This CDR3 spans 15 amino acids. CDR1 is LNHNV, CDR2 YYDKDF, per germline (reference sequence).

This clone was recorded once. The J gene is TRBJ2-5, the V gene TRBV3-1 (or the pseudogene TRBV3-2); the D gene is possibly TRBD2 (6 bases). The CDR3 length is 15 residues. Germline V gives CDR1 LGHDT, CDR2 YNNKEL (reference sequence). With 3 bases removed from V and 5 bases from J, the gap between germline ends came to 16 bases. DNA for the CDR3: TGTGCCAGCAGCCAGACGGGAGTGCCACGGGAGACCCAGTACTTC. Translation: CASSQTGVPRETQYF.

The gene calls are TRBV19 and TRBJ2-6; D might be TRBD2 (7 bases). The CDR3 sequence is 16 residues long. From germline, CDR1 is LNHDA and CDR2 SQIVND (reference sequence). V lost 5 bases and J lost 4, with 15 bases in between. CDR3 in amino acids: CASSAGASLGANVLTF. The DNA of the CDR3 is TGTGCCAGTAGTGCGGGGGCCTCCTTAGGGGCCAACGTCCTGACTTTC.

The chain couples TRBV29-1 to TRBJ1-1, with 8 bases aligning to TRBD1. After removal of 7 bases from V and 0 bases from J, the junction contained 4 bases not matched to a gene. This CDR3 has 13 amino acids. CDR1 and CDR2 from the germline V gene are SQVTM and ANQGSEA. CDR3 protein: CSGGQALNTEAFF. In DNA form, the CDR3 reads TGCAGCGGGGGACAGGCCCTGAACACTGAAGCTTTCTTT. The variable domain in full, with the rest retrieved from reference TRBV29-1 and TRBJ1-1, is SAVISQKPSRDICQRGTSLTIQCQVDSQVTMMFWYRQQPGQSLTLIATANQGSEATYESGFVIDKFPISRPNLTFSTLTVSNMSPEDSSIYLCSGGQALNTEAFFGQGTRLTVV.

This clone was observed a handful of times. The rearrangement joins TRBV9 to TRBJ2-7, with TRBD1 as a possible D gene (6 bases). V was trimmed by 4 bases and J by 3 bases, leaving 14 bases between them. Germline CDR1 and CDR2: SGDLS and YYNGEE. This CDR3 comprises 14 residues. CDR3 residues: CASSRRTERYEQYF. CDR3 DNA sequence: TGTGCCAGCAGCAGACGGACAGAACGCTACGAGCAGTACTTC.

This clone is labeled as medium-sized. The chain joins TRBV11-3 to TRBJ1-6; no clear D. CDR1 and CDR2 from the germline V gene are SGHNT and YENEEA. The CDR3 sequence is 14 residues long. V was trimmed by 2 bases and J by 6 bases, leaving 8 bases between them. The CDR3 nucleotides are TGTGCCAGCAGCTTACGGGAGCTTAATTCACCCCTCCACTTT. Its protein product is CASSLRELNSPLHF. Based on the CDR3 plus reference TRBV11-3 and TRBJ1-6, the full variable domain is EAGVVQSPRYKIIEKKQPVAFWCNPISGHNTLYWYLQNLGQGPELLIRYENEEAVDDSQLPKDRFSAERLKGVDSTLKIQPAELGDSAVYLCASSLRELNSPLHFGNGTRLTVT.

The J gene is TRBJ2-3, the V gene TRBV21-1; the DNA was not used to check the table's D call, TRBD2. TRBV21-1 is noted as a pseudogene. This CDR3 has 12 residues. The CDR3 nucleotides are TGTGCCAGGGACTACCTCACAGATACGCAGTATTTT. This translates into CARDYLTDTQYF.

V usage is TRBV9 and J usage is TRBJ1-1; tentatively, D is TRBD1 (6 bases). CDR3 length: 14 residues. Germline loops: CDR1 SGDLS, CDR2 YYNGEE. V was trimmed by 0 bases and J by 4 bases, leaving 10 bases between them. CDR3 sequence: CASSVAGRGTEAFF. The DNA of the CDR3 is TGTGCCAGCAGCGTAGCGGGCAGGGGCACTGAAGCTTTCTTT.

The chain recombines TRBV30 with TRBJ2-7; D is ambiguous. The germline V gene encodes CDR1 GTSNPN and CDR2 SVGIG (reference sequence). Trimming shortened V by 5 bases and J by 7 bases, and 24 bases separated the two germline ends. CDR3 length: 15 residues. The DNA of the CDR3 is TGTGCCTGGCTACCCGAACCGGGCGCCGATGGGGAGCAGTACTTC. As protein: CAWLPEPGADGEQYF.

V gene TRBV7-2 combines with J gene TRBJ1-5; no firm D call. Deletions cut 5 bases from V and 3 bases from J, with 14 bases between. Germline CDR1 SGHTA, CDR2 FQGNSA. The CDR3 runs to 15 residues. The CDR3 DNA sequence: TGTGCCAGCAGCCCCCTGGCGGGGAACAATCAGCCCCAGCATTTT. Its protein is CASSPLAGNNQPQHF.

The chain couples TRBV10-3 to TRBJ2-1; 11 bases map to TRBD2. The CDR3 covers 17 residues. V gave up 7 bases and J gave up 4 bases; unmatched junction bases: 12. Germline lookup yields CDR1 ENHRY and CDR2 SYGVKD. CDR3 in amino acids: CAIKVRTSGFLYNEQFF. The CDR3 nucleotides read TGTGCCATCAAAGTTCGGACTAGCGGGTTTTTATACAATGAGCAGTTCTTC.

The V gene is TRBV7-6, the J gene TRBJ2-7, with 11 bases lining up with TRBD1. Germline CDR1 SGHVS, CDR2 FNYEAQ. The ends lost 1 base at V and 6 bases at J; junction bases unmatched: 5. This CDR3 has 15 residues. The chain's CDR3 is CASSLVGQGVFEQYF. DNA for the CDR3: TGTGCCAGCAGCTTAGTGGGACAGGGGGTATTCGAGCAGTACTTC.

The rearrangement links TRBV6-2 or TRBV6-3 to TRBJ1-1; no firm D call. V was cut by 2 bases and J by 4 bases, with 11 bases left in between. Germline CDR1 reads MNHEY; CDR2 reads SVGEGT. The CDR3 runs 14 residues. The CDR3 sequence: CASSYLHEGTEAFF. DNA of the CDR3: TGTGCCAGCAGTTACCTACACGAAGGCACTGAAGCTTTCTTT.

This clone has just one count. The rearrangement joins TRBV5-1 to TRBJ2-2; D might be TRBD1 (5 bases). The CDR3 covers 13 residues. V was shortened by 5 bases and J by 4 bases, with 9 bases between the two germline ends. CDR1 is SGHRS and CDR2 is YFSETQ in the germline V gene. In nucleotides, the CDR3 is TGCGCCAGCAGTTCCAGGGCCACCGGGGAGCTGTTTTTT. This codes for CASSSRATGELFF.

V and J are TRBV12-3 or TRBV12-4 and TRBJ2-1; TRBD1 is a possible D gene (5 bases). This CDR3 has 13 residues. V was trimmed by 6 bases and J by 7 bases, leaving 13 bases between them. CDR3 sequence reads: CASSFAGWNEQFF. The CDR3, as DNA: TGTGCCAGCAGCTTCGCAGGGTGGAATGAGCAGTTCTTC.